The 27 T cell receptor beta chains given below trace back to one sample, sequenced in a study of cytomegalovirus exposure and HLA in healthy donors (dated by TCRdb to the late 2010s). Receptor amplification or capture employed the immunoSEQ multiplex PCR assay. A mixture of 60 forward primers for TCR Vbeta segments and 13 reverse primers for TCR Jbeta segments was used in the multiplex PCR. TCRdb obtained this table from immuneACCESS and retained in-frame rearrangements with V and J assigned. These tables miss some clones; where compared with another copy, unresolved V genes account for less than half of the shortfall, and the remainder is unexplained. Counted in this sample were 98,000 or so clones; approximately 80% of them appeared once. Approximately 15% of the sample is held by the ten biggest clonotypes. The sequencing sample was made of PBMCs. The receptors shown here come from a man aged 55 to 70 in good health and CMV-seropositive.

This sequence joins TRBV27 and TRBJ1-4; the match to TRBD1 covers 8 bases. The CDR3 is 15 amino acids. After removal of 4 bases from V and 3 bases from J, the junction contained 4 bases not matched to a gene. The germline CDR1 and CDR2 sequences are MNHEY and SMNVEV (reference sequence). The DNA for the CDR3 is TGTGCCAGCAGTTCTGACAGGGGAGCTAATGAAAAACTGTTTTTT. Protein product: CASSSDRGANEKLFF. The whole variable domain, remainder taken from reference TRBV27 and TRBJ1-4, is EAQVTQNPRYLITVTGKKLTVTCSQNMNHEYMSWYRQDPGLGLRQIYYSMNVEVTDKGDVPEGYKVSRKEKRNFPLILESPSPNQTSLYFCASSSDRGANEKLFFGSGTQLSVL.

J is TRBJ2-5 and V is TRBV28; D not resolved. The DNA matches TRBJ2-7 better at its end, which makes the J call doubtful. This CDR3 contains 12 residues. Germline lookup yields CDR1 MDHEN and CDR2 SYDVKM. CDR3 amino acids: CASSLSLSEQYF. The CDR3 bases are TGTGCCAGCAGTTTATCCCTCTCCGAGCAGTACTTC.

The chain joins TRBV28 to TRBJ2-7; the D gene is possibly TRBD1 (6 bases). The V gene lost 3 bases and the J gene lost 2 bases, with 17 bases spanning the gap. Germline V gene sequence: CDR1 MDHEN, CDR2 SYDVKM. The CDR3 totals 16 residues. The CDR3 DNA reads as TGTGCCAGCAGTTTTACCCTCACAGGGTTAACCTACGAGCAGTACTTC. Protein: CASSFTLTGLTYEQYF.

A few counts support this clone. The chain couples TRBV7-9 to TRBJ2-7; D might be TRBD1 (6 bases). The V end lost 4 bases, the J end lost 4 bases, and 11 bases lay between the germline ends. The CDR3 has 13 amino acids. The germline gives CDR1 SEHNR, CDR2 FQNEAQ (reference sequence). The CDR3 spells CASSSTGVYEQYF. The CDR3 DNA follows: TGTGCCAGCAGCTCGACAGGCGTGTACGAGCAGTACTTC.

The V and J genes are TRBV2 and TRBJ2-1; TRBD1 might be the D (6 bases). Germline CDR1 and CDR2: SNHLY and FYNNEI. V dropped 6 bases and J dropped 4 bases, with 16 bases sitting between them. The CDR3 spans 15 residues. The CDR3 DNA reads TGTGCCAGCAGCCACAGGGTCGGGCCTTACAATGAGCAGTTCTTC. This translates into CASSHRVGPYNEQFF.

The chain recombines TRBV28 with TRBJ2-7; D ambiguous. V lost 6 bases, J lost 6 bases, and 9 bases lay in between. This CDR3 region has 11 residues. Germline CDR1 reads MDHEN; CDR2 reads SYDVKM. The CDR3 sequence: CASRERGEQYF. CDR3 sequence (DNA): TGTGCCAGCAGGGAAAGAGGCGAGCAGTACTTC. Filled out from reference TRBV28 and TRBJ2-7, the complete variable domain reads DVKVTQSSRYLVKRTGEKVFLECVQDMDHENMFWYRQDPGLGLRLIYFSYDVKMKEKGDIPEGYSVSREKKERFSLILESASTNQTSMYLCASRERGEQYFGPGTRLTVT.

This sequence joins TRBV27 and TRBJ1-1; D uncertain. V was clipped by 5 bases and J by 0 bases, with 16 bases between them. Germline V gene sequence: CDR1 MNHEY, CDR2 SMNVEV (reference sequence). There are 16 residues in the CDR3. CDR3 sequence: CASSPHLVRMNTEAFF. CDR3 in DNA: TGTGCCAGCAGTCCGCACCTGGTCAGGATGAACACTGAAGCTTTCTTT.

The rearrangement uses TRBV27 and TRBJ2-2, with 7 bases matching TRBD2. This CDR3 has 17 amino acids. CDR1 and CDR2 from the germline V gene are MNHEY and SMNVEV (reference sequence). V trimming: 2 bases; J trimming: 0 bases; junction bases outside the gene matches: 6. The CDR3 DNA reads TGTGCCAGCAGTTTAGCTAGCGGCTTAACGAACACCGGGGAGCTGTTTTTT. Protein: CASSLASGLTNTGELFF.

The V call is TRBV5-1, the J call TRBJ1-1; D is unclear. Germline V gives CDR1 SGHRS, CDR2 YFSETQ. The CDR3 extends over 15 amino acids. Trimming took 2 bases from V and 4 from J, leaving 15 bases between them. The DNA of the CDR3 is TGCGCCAGCAGCTTACTGACGGGGTCGGTCACTGAAGCTTTCTTT. This sequence encodes CASSLLTGSVTEAFF.

Comment on this clone: The junction departs from germline at one end; a sequencing error may be responsible. This chain connects TRBV7-7 to TRBJ2-2, with D unclear. Germline lookup yields CDR1 SSHAT and CDR2 FNYEAQ (reference sequence). This CDR3 has 13 amino acids. CDR3 in amino acids: CASSLLAGGELFF. In nucleotides, the CDR3 is TGTGCTAGCAGCTTATTGGCTGGCGGGGAGCTGTTTTTT. Drawing the rest from reference TRBV7-7 and TRBJ2-2, the complete variable domain is GAGVSQSPRYKVTKRGQDVTLRCDPISSHATLYWYQQALGQGPEFLTYFNYEAQPDKSGLPSDRFSAERPEGSISTLTIQRTEQRDSAMYRCASSLLAGGELFFGEGSRLTVL.

V and J are TRBV5-1 and TRBJ2-1; 11 bases are a match to TRBD2. This CDR3 has 15 amino acids. After removal of 0 bases from V and 8 bases from J, the junction contained 4 bases not matched to a gene. Germline CDR1 SGHRS, CDR2 YFSETQ. The CDR3 bases are TGCGCCAGCAGCTTGGTGTCTAGCGGGGGGTATGAGCAGTTCTTC. It yields the protein CASSLVSSGGYEQFF.

The genes are TRBV18 and TRBJ1-2, with a tentative D call TRBD1 (6 bases). The length of the CDR3 is 14 residues. Germline V gives CDR1 KGHSH, CDR2 LQKENI. V was cut by 2 bases and J by 6 bases, with 13 bases left in between. CDR3: CASSPGTGIDGYTF. Written as DNA, the CDR3 is TGTGCCAGCTCACCAGGCACAGGGATCGATGGCTACACCTTC.

This sequence joins TRBV30 and TRBJ1-6; TRBD1 matches 8 bases. The CDR3 contains 14 residues. Looked up from germline, CDR1 is GTSNPN and CDR2 is SVGIG (reference sequence). Trimming took 2 bases from V and 10 from J; bases not matched to a gene: 7. As DNA, the CDR3 is TGTGCCTGGAGTCAATCGGGACAGGACTCACCCCTCCACTTT. Translation: CAWSQSGQDSPLHF. The complete variable domain, with remaining parts taken from reference TRBV30 and TRBJ1-6, reads SQTIHQWPATLVQPVGSPLSLECTVEGTSNPNLYWYRQAAGRGLQLLFYSVGIGQISSEVPQNLSASRPQDRQFILSSKKLLLSDSGFYLCAWSQSGQDSPLHFGNGTRLTVT.

This clone has a handful of counts. The chain joins TRBV6-6 to TRBJ2-7; 8 bases match TRBD1. V shed 0 bases, J shed 2 bases, and the junction held 3 bases outside the gene matches. The CDR3 spans 15 residues. Germline lookup yields CDR1 MNHNY and CDR2 SVGAGI (reference sequence). The CDR3 loop reads CASSYSVRGPYEQYF. The DNA for the CDR3 is TGTGCCAGCAGTTACTCGGTCAGGGGGCCCTACGAGCAGTACTTC.

The chain joins TRBV7-2 to TRBJ2-7, with D perhaps TRBD1 (5 bases). The CDR3 sequence is 14 residues long. Trimming stripped 3 bases from V and 1 base from J, with 10 bases between. Germline CDR1 and CDR2: SGHTA and FQGNSA. For the CDR3, the DNA is TGTGCCAGCAGCTTTATCTCAGGGTCCTACGAGCAGTACTTC. It translates to CASSFISGSYEQYF.

The rearrangement links TRBV11-1 to TRBJ2-1, with D unclear. The CDR3 loop spans 13 amino acids. The V end was cut by 2 bases, the J end by 4 bases, with 6 bases between. Germline loops: CDR1 SGHAT, CDR2 FQDESV (reference sequence). The CDR3 DNA sequence: TGTGCCAGCAGCTTACTCAGGTACAATGAGCAGTTCTTC. Its protein is CASSLLRYNEQFF.

The chain uses TRBV5-1 and TRBJ2-3; possible D gene TRBD2, 5 bases. From germline, CDR1 is SGHRS and CDR2 YFSETQ. V was pared by 0 bases and J by 3 bases, with 11 bases between. The CDR3 spans 15 residues. CDR3 DNA sequence: TGCGCCAGCAGCTTGGGCCCTACTAGGACAGATACGCAGTATTTT. It yields the protein CASSLGPTRTDTQYF.

The rearrangement links TRBV4-1 to TRBJ1-1, with 12 bases lining up with TRBD1. V lost 0 bases to trimming and J lost 4 bases; unmatched junction nucleotides: 9. Germline V gene sequence: CDR1 MGHRA, CDR2 YSYEKL. The CDR3 has 18 amino acids. The CDR3 DNA follows: TGCGCCAGCAGCCAAGATCTAGGGACAGGGGGCGTTGGCACTGAAGCTTTCTTT. It codes for CASSQDLGTGGVGTEAFF.

The CDR3 DNA sequence: TGCGCCAGCAGCCAAGAGGTATCCAGGGATTTAACCTACGAGCAGTACTTC. Protein sequence: CASSQEVSRDLTYEQYF. This chain links TRBV4-1 with TRBJ2-7; D might be TRBD1 (5 bases). The germline V gene encodes CDR1 MGHRA and CDR2 YSYEKL. The length of the CDR3 is 17 residues. Trimming left V 0 bases short and J 2 bases short, with 17 bases between.

V and J are TRBV2 and TRBJ2-1; TRBD2 matches 8 bases. Germline V gene sequence: CDR1 SNHLY, CDR2 FYNNEI. This CDR3 is 14 amino acids long. V was pared by 6 bases and J by 8 bases, with 9 bases of the junction left unmatched. The CDR3 sequence: CASRSGGFVYEQFF. CDR3 sequence (DNA): TGTGCCAGCAGAAGCGGGGGATTCGTTTATGAGCAGTTCTTC.

J is TRBJ2-5 and V is TRBV5-4; D remains unclear. Trimming shortened V by 2 bases and J by 5 bases, and 13 bases separated the two germline ends. This CDR3 is built from 14 residues. Germline V gene lookup returns CDR1 SGHNT and CDR2 YYREEE (reference sequence). The CDR3 nucleotides read TGTGCCAGCAGCTTCGGCCAGGCGCAGGAGACCCAGTACTTC. It encodes CASSFGQAQETQYF.

This clone was observed a single time. The chain recombines TRBV4-1 with TRBJ2-4, with D possibly matching TRBD2 (7 bases). With 0 bases removed from V and 6 bases from J, the gap between germline ends came to 15 bases. This CDR3 is 16 amino acids long. The germline V gene encodes CDR1 MGHRA and CDR2 YSYEKL. CDR3 residues: CASSQDSRGAGNIQYF. CDR3 DNA: TGCGCCAGCAGCCAAGATAGCCGGGGGGCCGGAAACATTCAGTACTTC.

This chain uses TRBV6-5 with TRBJ1-3; no reliable D call. Germline assignment: CDR1 MNHEY and CDR2 SVGAGI. The CDR3 is made up of 12 amino acids. Trimming removed 10 bases from V and 2 bases from J, with 9 bases in between. The DNA of the CDR3 is TGTGCCACGGGAGGGACTGGAAACACCATATATTTT. This encodes CATGGTGNTIYF.

This chain joins TRBV6-5 and TRBJ1-1, with 7 bases lining up with TRBD1. The germline V gene encodes CDR1 MNHEY and CDR2 SVGAGI. The CDR3 is 12 residues long. V lost 5 bases and J lost 8; bases outside the gene matches: 5. The CDR3 sequence is CASSRETGEAFF. The CDR3 DNA sequence: TGTGCCAGCAGTAGGGAGACAGGGGAAGCTTTCTTT.

The chain joins TRBV11-2 to TRBJ1-2; 7 positions match TRBD1. Germline V gene lookup returns CDR1 SGHAT and CDR2 FQNNGV. V lost 0 bases, J lost 5 bases, and 3 bases stayed unmatched. The length of the CDR3 is 14 residues. The CDR3: CASSLETGRYGYTF. The CDR3 DNA is TGTGCCAGCAGCTTAGAGACAGGGCGGTATGGCTACACCTTC. The entire variable domain, with the rest obtained from reference TRBV11-2 and TRBJ1-2, is as follows: EAGVAQSPRYKIIEKRQSVAFWCNPISGHATLYWYQQILGQGPKLLIQFQNNGVVDDSQLPKDRFSAERLKGVDSTLKIQPAKLEDSAVYLCASSLETGRYGYTFGSGTRLTVV.

The CDR3 region has the DNA TGTGCCAGCAGCTTAGTTGAAGGGGGTCGGGCCCAGCATTTT. Translation: CASSLVEGGRAQHF. The chain joins TRBV11-1 to TRBJ1-5, with D perhaps TRBD1 (6 bases). Germline V gene sequence: CDR1 SGHAT, CDR2 FQDESV (reference sequence). V lost 1 base, J lost 11 bases, and 15 bases lay in between. This CDR3 spans 14 amino acids.

The J gene is TRBJ2-3, the V gene TRBV5-6; 9 bases fit TRBD2. The CDR3 length is 16 residues. V lost 5 bases, J lost 2 bases, and 9 bases stayed unmatched. The germline V gene has CDR1 SGHDT and CDR2 YYEEEE. The CDR3 region is CASRAETSGLTDTQYF. In DNA form, the CDR3 reads TGTGCCAGCAGGGCAGAGACTAGCGGACTCACAGATACGCAGTATTTT.